One sample yielded the 18 T cell receptor beta chains listed below, sequenced in a study of shared clonotypes between healthy human individuals. Assay used: immunoSEQ multiplex PCR; TCRdb lists only in-frame clones, some missing. The table lists approximately 2.1 million clones, 90% to 95% of them singletons. The sample comprised naive CD4+ T cells from PBMCs. Subset: CD45RA+ positively selected. The receptors were sampled from a man between 18 and 35 years old in good health. Some clones in this sample may be carry-over from other donors' samples.

J is TRBJ1-5 and V is TRBV5-1; D not resolved. Per germline, CDR1 SGHRS and CDR2 YFSETQ. The CDR3 consists of 14 residues. Trimming stripped 4 bases from V and 6 bases from J, with 14 bases between. The DNA of the CDR3 is TGCGCCAGCAGCAGTGTCGCGGGGAGTCAGCCCCAGCATTTT. Amino acid sequence: CASSSVAGSQPQHF.

This clone has more than one count but fewer than ten. J is TRBJ1-2 and V is TRBV7-9, with D uncertain. Germline loops: CDR1 SEHNR, CDR2 FQNEAQ (reference sequence). This CDR3 is built from 14 residues. The CDR3 region has the DNA TGTGCAGTTGACTCTGGTCGAGCTAACTATGGCTACACCTTC. It codes for CAVDSGRANYGYTF.

J is TRBJ2-3 and V is TRBV10-3; TRBD1 matches at 11 bases. From germline, CDR1 is ENHRY and CDR2 SYGVKD. The length of the CDR3 is 14 residues. V lost 10 bases and J lost 4; bases outside the gene matches: 7. CDR3 sequence: CATRGQGVADTQYF. Written as DNA, the CDR3 is TGTGCCACCAGGGGACAGGGGGTGGCAGATACGCAGTATTTT.

The CDR3 protein is CASSPRGGRVEKLFF. The DNA for the CDR3 is TGTGCCAGCAGCCCCCGGGGGGGGCGCGTGGAAAAACTGTTTTTT. The V and J genes are TRBV9 and TRBJ1-4; possibly TRBD1 for D (6 bases). Germline V lookup: CDR1 SGDLS, CDR2 YYNGEE. The CDR3 totals 15 residues. With 4 bases removed from V and 8 bases from J, the gap between germline ends came to 18 bases.

Notes on this clone: Other DNA sequences of this sample code for an identical CDR3. The chain carries TRBV6-5 and TRBJ2-7; 10 bases agree with TRBD1. The CDR3 covers 14 residues. The germline V gene has CDR1 MNHEY and CDR2 SVGAGI. The V segment lost 2 bases and the J segment 4 bases; nucleotides outside the gene matches: 2. In nucleotides, the CDR3 is TGTGCCAGCAGTTACAGGGACAGGGGTTACGAGCAGTACTTC. It codes for CASSYRDRGYEQYF.

This clone has a single count. The chain has TRBV5-4 and TRBJ1-1; 7 bases map to TRBD1. The germline gives CDR1 SGHNT, CDR2 YYREEE (reference sequence). The CDR3 extends over 15 amino acids. V was pared by 0 bases and J by 5 bases, with 7 bases of the junction left unmatched. The CDR3 nucleotides are TGTGCCAGCAGCTTGGCGCGACAGGGCTGGACTGAAGCTTTCTTT. Its protein is CASSLARQGWTEAFF.

CDR3 nucleotide sequence: TGTGCCAGCTCCAGGGGGCGAAGCAATCAGCCCCAGCATTTT. It translates to CASSRGRSNQPQHF. V is TRBV2 and J is TRBJ1-5; TRBD1 matches at 8 bases. CDR1 and CDR2 from the germline V gene are SNHLY and FYNNEI. Germline trimming cut 8 bases from V and 1 base from J; bases unmatched to any gene: 4. CDR3 length: 14 amino acids.

This clone has only a few counts. The chain employs TRBV2 and TRBJ1-1, with 8 bases that match TRBD1. CDR1 SNHLY and CDR2 FYNNEI come from the germline V gene. V was pared by 5 bases and J by 3 bases, with 5 bases of the junction left unmatched. CDR3 size: 14 residues. CDR3 amino acids: CASSYRGSDTEAFF. The CDR3 coding sequence is TGTGCCAGCAGTTACAGGGGGTCGGACACTGAAGCTTTCTTT.

As for this clone: This sample also contains other DNA sequences that code for the same CDR3. The V call is TRBV28, the J call TRBJ2-1; D is possibly TRBD1 (5 bases). V lost 3 bases and J lost 0, with 6 bases in between. This CDR3 spans 14 amino acids. The germline V gene encodes CDR1 MDHEN and CDR2 SYDVKM. In nucleotides, the CDR3 is TGTGCCAGCAGTTTGCAGGGCTCCTACAATGAGCAGTTCTTC. This codes for CASSLQGSYNEQFF.

V and J are TRBV27 and TRBJ2-1; 9 bases are a match to TRBD1. Trimming cost V 3 bases and J 7 bases; bases outside gene matches: 13. The germline CDR1 and CDR2 sequences are MNHEY and SMNVEV (reference sequence). This CDR3 has 17 amino acids. The CDR3 coding sequence is TGTGCCAGCAGTTTCGACCCCGGGACAGGGCTTCGGAATGAGCAGTTCTTC. This gives the protein CASSFDPGTGLRNEQFF.

The genes are TRBV28 and TRBJ1-4, with D perhaps matching TRBD1 (5 bases). CDR1 MDHEN and CDR2 SYDVKM come from the germline V gene. The CDR3 is 13 amino acids. Trimming removed 5 bases from V and 8 bases from J, with 12 bases in between. CDR3 nucleotides: TGTGCCAGCAGTGGCCAGGGTTACGAAAAACTGTTTTTT. Protein: CASSGQGYEKLFF.

This clone appeared a single time. The J gene is TRBJ2-7, the V gene TRBV7-3; no clear D gene. There are 16 residues in the CDR3. The V gene lost 2 bases and the J gene lost 2 bases, with 16 bases spanning the gap. Germline-derived CDR1 and CDR2 are SGHTA and FQGTGA. The CDR3 is CASSLGRYLPPYEQYF. Here the CDR3 DNA reads TGTGCCAGCAGCTTAGGCCGCTATCTACCTCCCTACGAGCAGTACTTC.

The chain is built from TRBV5-1 and TRBJ2-7; the D is unclear. Germline CDR1 is SGHRS and CDR2 is YFSETQ. The CDR3 consists of 13 residues. Between the trimmed V and J ends, which lost 4 bases and 6 bases, there was a span of 14 bases. This CDR3 reads CASSGLTKGEQYF. The CDR3 DNA reads as TGCGCCAGCAGCGGGCTGACGAAGGGCGAGCAGTACTTC.

A remark on this clone: The sample carries other DNA sequences with the same CDR3. The rearrangement joins TRBV28 to TRBJ2-7; D gene uncertain. Trimming pared 2 bases from V and 4 bases from J, leaving 9 bases between. Germline CDR1 MDHEN, CDR2 SYDVKM. The CDR3 extends over 13 amino acids. The CDR3 sequence is CASSLNPKYEQYF. The CDR3 DNA reads as TGTGCCAGCAGTTTAAATCCGAAGTACGAGCAGTACTTC.

Here the CDR3 reads CASSFQGSDYEQYF. In DNA, the CDR3 is TGTGCCAGCAGCTTCCAGGGTTCCGACTACGAGCAGTACTTC. J is TRBJ2-7 and V is TRBV7-3; D might be TRBD1 (5 bases). CDR1 is SGHTA and CDR2 is FQGTGA in the germline V gene. The CDR3 length is 14 residues. Trimming took off 3 bases at V and 3 bases at J, with 12 bases between the two ends.

V and J are TRBV6-6 and TRBJ2-5; D is possibly TRBD1 or TRBD2 (6 bases each). Germline loops: CDR1 MNHNY, CDR2 SVGAGI (reference sequence). With 0 bases removed from V and 2 bases from J, the gap between germline ends came to 13 bases. CDR3 length equals 16 residues. The CDR3 coding sequence is TGTGCCAGCAGTTACTCGGACAGCGGGTTTCAAGAGACCCAGTACTTC. Its translation: CASSYSDSGFQETQYF.

CDR3 sequence reads: CASSPIRFREVLKQNTEAFF. In DNA, the CDR3 is TGTGCCAGCAGTCCGATCAGATTTAGGGAGGTCCTCAAACAGAACACTGAAGCTTTCTTT. The chain couples TRBV28 to TRBJ1-1; D remains ambiguous. Per the germline V gene, CDR1 is MDHEN and CDR2 is SYDVKM. Trimming took 5 bases from V and 1 from J, leaving 29 bases between them. The CDR3 is 20 amino acids.

The chain uses TRBV2 and TRBJ2-5; D unclear. The V end lost 4 bases, the J end lost 6 bases, and 12 bases lay between the germline ends. CDR3 length: 13 residues. Germline V gene sequence: CDR1 SNHLY, CDR2 FYNNEI. The CDR3 sequence is CASSGGSQQTQYF. In DNA form, the CDR3 reads TGTGCCAGCAGTGGCGGCAGTCAGCAGACCCAGTACTTC.